This TCR beta chain was recovered during a study of T-cell memory formation after mild COVID-19. The CDR3 length is 13 residues. The V end was cut by 4 bases, the J end by 6 bases, with 13 bases between. CDR1 is SQVTM, CDR2 ANQGSEA, per germline. TCRdb re-analysed the 5' RACE reads in MiXCR, keeping a single row per CDR3 protein. The data contain 500,000 to 650,000 distinct CDR3 sequences, less than 25% of them singletons. The V and J genes are TRBV29-1 and TRBJ2-1; D gene uncertain. What was sequenced was PBMCs or a T cell subset sorted from them (not recorded which). The source of this sequence is an adult woman who had mild COVID-19 (a few samples of this study predate the infection). Cell type and time point are not known. The CDR3 spells CSVAARRSNEQFF. CDR3 sequence (DNA): TGCAGCGTTGCAGCCAGGCGAAGCAATGAGCAGTTCTTC.